The 8 T cell receptor beta chains listed next were all sequenced from one sample in a study of T-cell reconstitution after alpha-beta-depleted transplantation in children. This sample's TCRbeta library carried unique molecular identifier barcodes. TCRdb itself ran the PCR reads through MiXCR, one entry per CDR3 protein. Of 90,000 to 130,000 distinct CDR3 sequences listed, 10% are singletons. This material consisted of PBMCs, taken before TCRalphabeta/CD19-depleted stem cell transplant. The receptors derive from a boy aged 2 to 10 with acute lymphoblastic leukemia, due to receive a stem cell transplant.

In this sample, this clonotype turned up many times. The V and J genes are TRBV5-6 and TRBJ2-1; perhaps TRBD2 as D (6 bases). Germline loops: CDR1 SGHDT, CDR2 YYEEEE. Trimming pared 4 bases from V and 2 bases from J, leaving 19 bases between. This CDR3 contains 17 residues. The CDR3 spells CASSRSGWAGTYNEQFF. CDR3 coding DNA: TGTGCCAGCAGCAGGTCGGGGTGGGCGGGAACCTACAATGAGCAGTTCTTC.

This clonotype was detected a few times. The chain couples TRBV5-1 to TRBJ1-1; 8 nucleotides agree with TRBD1. V was clipped by 4 bases and J by 4 bases; unmatched bases: 12. CDR3 length: 16 residues. Germline V gene lookup returns CDR1 SGHRS and CDR2 YFSETQ. As DNA, the CDR3 is TGCGCCAGCAGCCCCCAGGGGGCTTCGTGGGGCACTGAAGCTTTCTTT. It yields the protein CASSPQGASWGTEAFF.

V gene TRBV20-1 combines with J gene TRBJ2-1; D may be TRBD1 or TRBD2 (6 bases each). Germline V gene sequence: CDR1 DFQATT, CDR2 SNEGSKA (reference sequence). The V end was cut by 8 bases, the J end by 10 bases, with 21 bases between. The CDR3 consists of 13 residues. CDR3 amino acids: CSLIRGETGEQFF. The CDR3 DNA reads as TGCAGTCTCATAAGGGGGGAGACGGGGGAGCAGTTCTTC.

This chain joins TRBV9 and TRBJ2-3; D perhaps matches TRBD2 (5 bases). In germline, CDR1 is SGDLS, CDR2 YYNGEE. Trimming stripped 4 bases from V and 0 bases from J, with 12 bases between. The CDR3 sequence is 15 residues long. For the CDR3, the DNA is TGTGCCAGCAGCTCTAGCCCTTCTAGCACAGATACGCAGTATTTT. Protein sequence: CASSSSPSSTDTQYF.

Ten or more counts support this clonotype. The rearrangement joins TRBV7-6 to TRBJ2-1, with D possibly being TRBD2 (6 bases). The CDR3 covers 16 residues. Between the trimmed V and J ends, which lost 0 bases and 0 bases, there was a span of 9 bases. The germline V gene has CDR1 SGHVS and CDR2 FNYEAQ. CDR3 in DNA: TGTGCCAGCAGCTTAGCCACCGGGAGCTCCTACAATGAGCAGTTCTTC. Translating gives CASSLATGSSYNEQFF.

This chain joins TRBV10-2 and TRBJ2-3; a weak D match, TRBD2 (6 bases). CDR3 length equals 16 residues. Trimming shortened V by 6 bases and J by 2 bases, and 18 bases separated the two germline ends. The germline gives CDR1 WSHSY, CDR2 SAAADI. The CDR3 sequence: CASSPFGGSPTDTQYF. The CDR3, as DNA: TGCGCCAGCAGCCCCTTTGGGGGGAGCCCCACAGATACGCAGTATTTT.

This clonotype was seen many times. J is TRBJ1-5 and V is TRBV27; D is unclear. Germline CDR1 MNHEY, CDR2 SMNVEV (reference sequence). The CDR3 contains 14 residues. V was clipped by 5 bases and J by 1 base, with 9 bases between them. The CDR3 sequence is CASSPGESNQPQHF. The CDR3 DNA sequence: TGTGCCAGCAGTCCTGGGGAGAGCAATCAGCCCCAGCATTTT.

The sample holds a few counts of this clonotype. The chain uses TRBV28 and TRBJ1-1; 11 bases agree with TRBD1. Germline-derived CDR1 and CDR2 are MDHEN and SYDVKM. After removal of 5 bases from V and 2 bases from J, the junction contained 10 bases not matched to a gene. This CDR3 has 17 amino acids. DNA for the CDR3: TGTGCCAGCAGTCACTACCGGACAGGGGGCCGTAACACTGAAGCTTTCTTT. Its translation: CASSHYRTGGRNTEAFF.